The next 8 T cell receptor beta chains were all read from a single sample in a study of cytomegalovirus exposure and HLA in healthy donors. Using immunoSEQ multiplex PCR, the repertoire was profiled, and TCRdb retains in-frame clones only, with some absent. The sample contains approximately 150,000 clones, 75% to 95% of which appear only once. The sample taken for sequencing was PBMCs. These receptors all come from a woman aged 18 to 35 in good health and CMV-seropositive.

The DNA of the CDR3 is TGCGCCAGCCAATCCGGGACTGGAAACACCATATATTTT. The encoded protein is CASQSGTGNTIYF. The chain combines TRBV5-1 with TRBJ1-3, with D unclear. Between the trimmed V and J ends, which lost 7 bases and 2 bases, there was a span of 10 bases. Germline-derived CDR1 and CDR2 are SGHRS and YFSETQ. The CDR3 is made up of 13 amino acids. Drawing the rest from reference TRBV5-1 and TRBJ1-3, the complete variable domain is KAGVTQTPRYLIKTRGQQVTLSCSPISGHRSVSWYQQTPGQGLQFLFEYFSETQRNKGNFPGRFSGRQFSNSRSEMNVSTLELGDSALYLCASQSGTGNTIYFGEGSWLTVV.

The chain carries TRBV29-1 and TRBJ2-1, with 7 bases that match TRBD2. The CDR3 runs 13 residues. Germline CDR1 reads SQVTM; CDR2 reads ANQGSEA. Trimming removed 4 bases from V and 5 bases from J; junction bases left unmatched: 5. The CDR3 here is CSVGRAGNNEQFF. CDR3 nucleotide sequence: TGCAGCGTTGGAAGAGCGGGGAACAATGAGCAGTTCTTC.

The chain recombines TRBV13 with TRBJ2-7; 7 bases are shared with TRBD1. Germline assignment: CDR1 PRHDT and CDR2 FYEKMQ (reference sequence). Trimming at V came to 5 bases and at J to 2 bases, leaving 3 bases not matched to a gene. The CDR3 is 13 amino acids. CDR3 protein: CASSQDRAYEQYF. DNA for the CDR3: TGTGCCAGCAGCCAAGACAGGGCCTACGAGCAGTACTTC.

As concerns this clone: Other nucleotide sequences from this sample produce the same CDR3. This rearrangement joins TRBV7-2 to TRBJ1-1, with a weak D call TRBD1 (6 bases). Trimming removed 4 bases from V and 4 bases from J, with 10 bases in between. The CDR3 covers 13 residues. CDR1 and CDR2 from the germline V gene are SGHTA and FQGNSA. The CDR3 spells CASSSQGSTEAFF. The CDR3 DNA reads as TGTGCCAGCAGCTCTCAGGGGAGCACTGAAGCTTTCTTT.

In DNA, the CDR3 is TGTGCCAGCAGTTTATTTGACAGCCGGTTGGCCAATGAGCAGTTCTTC. Translation: CASSLFDSRLANEQFF. The chain joins TRBV27 to TRBJ2-1; perhaps TRBD1 as D (5 bases). Germline CDR1 is MNHEY and CDR2 is SMNVEV (reference sequence). V lost 1 base and J 6 bases, leaving 16 bases between the germline ends. The length of the CDR3 is 16 residues.

V and J are TRBV6-5 and TRBJ2-2; 8 bases align to TRBD2. The germline CDR1 and CDR2 sequences are MNHEY and SVGAGI. CDR3 length: 15 amino acids. J gave up 4 bases and V 2 bases, and 3 bases lay outside the gene matches. CDR3 in amino acids: CASSYGLAGTGELFF. For the CDR3, the DNA is TGTGCCAGCAGTTACGGGCTAGCGGGCACCGGGGAGCTGTTTTTT.

The rearrangement joins TRBV18 to TRBJ1-1; no clear D gene. Germline lookup yields CDR1 KGHSH and CDR2 LQKENI. The CDR3 extends over 16 amino acids. The ends were cut back, 6 bases at V and 3 bases at J, with 20 bases in the middle. Written as DNA, the CDR3 is TGTGCCAGCTCTCTGAAAGGTAGGAGAAGCTACACTGAAGCTTTCTTT. Its translation is CASSLKGRRSYTEAFF.

The chain employs TRBV10-3 and TRBJ2-7; the match to TRBD2 covers 7 bases. The germline gives CDR1 ENHRY, CDR2 SYGVKD. The ends lost 8 bases at V and 3 bases at J; junction bases unmatched: 7. The CDR3 sequence is 13 residues long. For the CDR3, the DNA is TGTGCCATCGGACTTACGGGAGGCTACGAGCAGTACTTC. The encoded protein is CAIGLTGGYEQYF.